One T cell receptor beta chain is described in this entry. Germline-derived CDR1 and CDR2 are SGDLS and YYNGEE. Trimming took 2 bases from V and 2 from J; bases not matched to a gene: 1. The CDR3 is 15 residues long. Data came from immunoSEQ multiplex PCR; TCRdb stores just in-frame clones and leaves some out. The sample has approximately 410,000 clones, about nine tenths seen once; the top ten hold 1.4%. This entry is derived from a study of blood T cell repertoires in COVID-19. About the study: Acute and convalescent COVID-19 samples came from the United States, Italy and Spain. Sources were T cells, B-cell-depleted T cells, or PBMCs; the material itself was cDNA or gDNA.

The V gene is TRBV9, the J gene TRBJ2-1, with 10 bases lining up with TRBD1. The sequence was collected from a woman in her 30s with active or convalescent COVID-19. Sequenced input: peripheral blood. CDR3 in amino acids: CASSVGTGAYNEQFF. The CDR3 nucleotides are TGTGCCAGCAGCGTGGGGACAGGGGCCTACAATGAGCAGTTCTTC.